Below, 15 T cell receptor beta chains from the same sample are listed, as sequenced in a study of blood T cells in healthy people across ages. A second roughly 6 to 12 cycle PCR used barcoded and J-beta primers. TCRdb fed the 5' RACE reads into MiXCR, producing one record per CDR3 protein. The table lists over 1,200,000 distinct CDR3 sequences, almost 60% of them singletons. The sample comprised blood. Source of these receptors: a young man in good health.

The CDR3 loop reads CAWSVQRMMNTEAFF. CDR3 nucleotide sequence: TGTGCCTGGAGTGTACAGAGAATGATGAACACTGAAGCTTTCTTT. This sequence joins TRBV30 and TRBJ1-1; unclear D gene. The germline V gene encodes CDR1 GTSNPN and CDR2 SVGIG (reference sequence). Trimming removed 0 bases at V and 0 bases at J, with 11 bases between. The CDR3 has 15 residues.

The V and J genes are TRBV4-1 and TRBJ2-7; TRBD2 is a possible D gene (5 bases). In germline, CDR1 is MGHRA, CDR2 YSYEKL. The V and J ends lost 0 bases and 5 bases respectively, with 11 bases between them. CDR3 length: 14 amino acids. The CDR3, as DNA: TGCGCCAGCAGCCAAGACGACCCGCGGGACGAGCAGTACTTC. It is translated as CASSQDDPRDEQYF.

The V and J genes are TRBV3-1 and TRBJ2-1, with unresolved D. CDR1 is LGHDT, CDR2 YNNKEL, per germline (reference sequence). The CDR3 extends over 13 amino acids. V was clipped by 2 bases and J by 6 bases, with 8 bases between them. The CDR3 spells CASSQMASNEQFF. The CDR3 nucleotides are TGTGCCAGCAGCCAAATGGCTAGCAATGAGCAGTTCTTC.

The chain carries TRBV18 and TRBJ1-2, with 12 bases that match TRBD1. Per the germline V gene, CDR1 is KGHSH and CDR2 is LQKENI. V was pared by 3 bases and J by 4 bases, with 3 bases of the junction left unmatched. The CDR3 sequence is 15 residues long. CDR3 amino acids: CASSPGTGGVYGYTF. The CDR3 DNA reads as TGTGCCAGCTCACCCGGGACAGGGGGCGTCTATGGCTACACCTTC.

The rearrangement links TRBV6-2 or TRBV6-3 to TRBJ2-1; tentative D call: TRBD2 (6 bases). This CDR3 contains 15 residues. Deletions cut 1 base from V and 3 bases from J, with 10 bases between. CDR1 is MNHEY, CDR2 SVGEGT, per germline. The CDR3 nucleotides read TGTGCCAGCAGTTACTTTGGGGGGAACTACAATGAGCAGTTCTTC. Its translation: CASSYFGGNYNEQFF.

V and J are TRBV5-1 and TRBJ2-2; 8 bases agree with TRBD1. The J segment lost 6 bases and the V segment lost 4 bases, leaving 8 bases of the junction unmatched. Germline values: CDR1 SGHRS, CDR2 YFSETQ. CDR3 length equals 15 residues. CDR3 protein: CASSLTGGTPGELFF. CDR3 DNA: TGCGCCAGCAGCCTAACAGGGGGAACGCCCGGGGAGCTGTTTTTT.

The V call is TRBV24-1, the J call TRBJ1-5; no reliable D call. The germline CDR1 and CDR2 sequences are KGHDR and SFDVKD. This CDR3 spans 12 amino acids. V was trimmed by 1 base and J by 6 bases, leaving 3 bases between them. The CDR3 DNA follows: TGTGCCACCAGTGATTTCGGTCAGCCCCAGCATTTT. Its translation: CATSDFGQPQHF.

The rearrangement links TRBV29-1 to TRBJ1-2, with TRBD1 matching over 7 bases. The CDR3 is made up of 15 amino acids. J gave up 2 bases and V 3 bases, and 9 bases lay outside the gene matches. CDR1 and CDR2 (germline): SQVTM, ANQGSEA. DNA for the CDR3: TGCAGCGTTGATGATCAGGGGGGGATGAACTATGGCTACACCTTC. The encoded protein is CSVDDQGGMNYGYTF.

This chain connects TRBV6-1 to TRBJ2-1; 9 positions match TRBD2. The trim removed 0 bases at V and 4 bases at J, leaving 10 bases unmatched. Germline values: CDR1 MNHNS, CDR2 SASEGT. The CDR3 is made up of 18 amino acids. This CDR3 reads CASSEARVAGGNYNEQFF. CDR3 bases: TGTGCCAGCAGTGAAGCCCGGGTCGCGGGAGGGAATTACAATGAGCAGTTCTTC.

This clonotype came up a few times. The genes are TRBV15 and TRBJ2-3; 13 bases agree with TRBD2. This CDR3 has 14 amino acids. The V and J ends lost 8 bases and 6 bases, in that order; junction bases with no gene match: 5. Germline CDR1 is LNHNV and CDR2 is YYDKDF (reference sequence). As DNA, the CDR3 is TGTGCCACCGGGACTAGCGGGGAGGCTGATACGCAGTATTTT. The encoded protein is CATGTSGEADTQYF.

Only a few counts were recorded for this clonotype. V and J are TRBV7-9 and TRBJ2-7, with D uncertain. V lost 8 bases and J lost 0, with 8 bases in between. Germline lookup yields CDR1 SEHNR and CDR2 FQNEAQ (reference sequence). The CDR3 totals 12 residues. CDR3 in amino acids: CASEALSYEQYF. In DNA form, the CDR3 reads TGTGCCAGCGAAGCCCTCTCCTACGAGCAGTACTTC.

The chain couples TRBV18 to TRBJ1-2; TRBD1 is a possible D gene (5 bases). The germline V and J ends were trimmed by 2 bases and 7 bases, with 11 bases remaining between them. Germline CDR1 KGHSH, CDR2 LQKENI. The CDR3 length is 13 residues. The CDR3 reads CASSPTGSRGYTF. The CDR3 DNA is TGTGCCAGCTCACCAACAGGTTCGCGTGGCTACACCTTC. The full variable domain, in which reference TRBV18 and TRBJ1-2 provide the parts outside the CDR3, is NAGVMQNPRHLVRRRGQEARLRCSPMKGHSHVYWYRQLPEEGLKFMVYLQKENIIDESGMPKERFSAEFPKEGPSILRIQQVVRGDSAAYFCASSPTGSRGYTFGSGTRLTVV.

This clonotype has more than one count but fewer than ten. CDR3 residues: CASSVASGPYEQYF. The CDR3 DNA is TGTGCCAGCAGCGTAGCTAGCGGGCCCTACGAGCAGTACTTC. This chain joins TRBV9 and TRBJ2-7; TRBD2 matches at 8 bases. Looked up from germline, CDR1 is SGDLS and CDR2 is YYNGEE. J was trimmed by 2 bases and V by 0 bases; bases with no gene match: 1. This CDR3 has 14 residues.

The chain has TRBV10-3 and TRBJ2-3; D may be TRBD2 (5 bases). The V end was cut by 0 bases, the J end by 6 bases, with 16 bases between. The CDR3 consists of 16 residues. Germline V gives CDR1 ENHRY, CDR2 SYGVKD. CDR3 DNA sequence: TGTGCCATCAGTGAGTCCGGCTACACAATAGCGGATACGCAGTATTTT. Protein: CAISESGYTIADTQYF.

This sequence joins TRBV5-1 and TRBJ2-7, with D maybe TRBD1 (6 bases). This CDR3 region has 15 residues. The germline CDR1 and CDR2 sequences are SGHRS and YFSETQ. The ends were cut back, 3 bases at V and 6 bases at J, with 19 bases in the middle. CDR3 in DNA: TGCGCCAGCAGCTCCACAGGGCCGATGCCGTCCGAGCAGTACTTC. It specifies CASSSTGPMPSEQYF.